The 5 T cell receptor beta chains presented below share a single source sample, sequenced in a study of T cell responses to AZD1222 COVID-19 vaccine. Assay: immunoSEQ multiplex PCR; the TCRdb copy retains only in-frame clones and omits some. The sample has approximately 170,000 clones, 85% to 90% seen once; the top ten hold 6.9%. The source was peripheral blood, collected on day 0 of AZD1222 vaccination. These TCRs come from an adult in good health.

The chain combines TRBV6-5 with TRBJ1-2; 8 nucleotides match TRBD1. Germline V gene lookup returns CDR1 MNHEY and CDR2 SVGAGI. The CDR3 spans 14 residues. Trimming at V came to 6 bases and at J to 7 bases, leaving 10 bases not matched to a gene. CDR3 DNA sequence: TGTGCCAGCAGCCGTTACAGGGGGGCGGGTGGCTACACCTTC. Residues: CASSRYRGAGGYTF.

The V and J genes are TRBV3-1 (or the pseudogene TRBV3-2) and TRBJ2-2, with D possibly matching TRBD1 (6 bases). Trimming pared 0 bases from V and 0 bases from J, leaving 23 bases between. From germline, CDR1 is LGHDT and CDR2 YNNKEL (reference sequence). This CDR3 comprises 21 residues. CDR3 residues: CASSQDYSFSKGHTNTGELFF. The CDR3 nucleotides are TGTGCCAGCAGCCAAGATTATTCCTTCTCGAAGGGACACACGAACACCGGGGAGCTGTTTTTT.

The CDR3: CSASPEEGETQYF. As DNA, the CDR3 is TGCAGTGCTAGTCCCGAGGAAGGGGAGACCCAGTACTTC. This rearrangement joins TRBV20-1 to TRBJ2-5; D is unclear. V gave up 3 bases and J gave up 5 bases, with 13 bases separating them. The CDR3 spans 13 residues. Looked up from germline, CDR1 is DFQATT and CDR2 is SNEGSKA (reference sequence).

This chain joins TRBV18 and TRBJ1-1, with D uncertain. Trimming pared 3 bases from V and 3 bases from J, leaving 17 bases between. Per germline, CDR1 KGHSH and CDR2 LQKENI. There are 16 residues in the CDR3. This chain's CDR3 is CASSPPRRPTYTEAFF. The CDR3 DNA sequence: TGTGCCAGCTCACCTCCTCGAAGACCTACTTACACTGAAGCTTTCTTT.

V gene TRBV2 combines with J gene TRBJ1-1; D possibly corresponds to TRBD1 (6 bases). V was pared by 3 bases and J by 0 bases, with 8 bases between. This CDR3 region has 14 residues. Per germline, CDR1 SNHLY and CDR2 FYNNEI. This CDR3 reads CASSEGQMNTEAFF. As DNA, the CDR3 is TGTGCCAGCAGTGAGGGACAAATGAACACTGAAGCTTTCTTT.